This TCR beta chain was captured in a study of CD8+CD57+ T cells in acquired aplastic anemia. Study context: The DNA of sorted CD4+ and CD8+ cells averaged roughly 3.2 ug.

For CDR3 and TCR beta VDJ profiling, genomic DNA was the template used. Each CDR3 protein gets one entry after TCRdb re-called the reads with MiXCR. The repertoire consists of 150,000 to 200,000 distinct CDR3 sequences, with 40% to 50% occurring once and the leading ten covering about 2.9%. Between the trimmed V and J ends, which lost 1 base and 6 bases, there was a span of 10 bases. This CDR3 is built from 14 residues. Germline V gives CDR1 SGDLS, CDR2 YYNGEE. This clonotype was detected ten times or more. This TCR was sampled from a human donor in good health. The sequenced material came from sorted CD4+, CD8+, or CD8+CD57+ T cells (not recorded which) from PBMCs. The chain combines TRBV9 with TRBJ2-2; D remains unclear. The chain's CDR3 is CASSVNTGAGELFF. CDR3 DNA sequence: TGTGCCAGCAGCGTAAATACTGGGGCCGGGGAGCTGTTTTTT.